This TCR beta chain was captured in a study of cytomegalovirus exposure and HLA in healthy donors. Findings and limits, study-wide: Relative to the roughly 640-donor mean, N-insertions were reportedly fewer in an Asian-associated ancestry cluster in a later analysis.

As for this clone: Its antigen is undetermined. Additional DNA sequences in this sample encode the identical CDR3.

V shed 6 bases, J shed 7 bases, and the junction held 11 bases outside the gene matches. Looked up from germline, CDR1 is MNHNS and CDR2 is SASEGT. The CDR3 sequence is 14 residues long. PCR was performed using 60 Vbeta and 13 Jbeta primers. Sequencing used immunoSEQ multiplex PCR; TCRdb keeps in-frame clones, though not all of them. Of about 85,000 clones in the sample, 60% to 80% were seen once. Likely unrecorded immune exposures existed in these nominally healthy donors. This receptor was identified in a woman in her 50s in good health and CMV-seropositive. Sequenced sample: PBMCs. This chain uses TRBV6-1 with TRBJ2-7, with 8 bases that match TRBD1. CDR3 nucleotide sequence: TGTGCCAGCAGCGTGCGACAGGGGAGGTGGGAGCAGTACTTC. Protein sequence: CASSVRQGRWEQYF.